This entry features one T cell receptor (beta chain) sequence. The antigen is undetermined. Reverse transcribed after extraction, RNA yielded cDNA as the sequencing template. Libraries were prepared by immunoSEQ multiplex PCR; TCRdb keeps only in-frame clonotypes and omits some of them. Of some 150,000 clones listed, around 87% are singletons. This entry is derived from a study of CD8+ T cells in alopecia areata. Background on the study: A regimen of oral tofacitinib, 5 to 10 mg twice daily, was given to treated patients.

Study results and limitations: Alopecia totalis/universalis scalp especially showed more expanded CD8+ clones than normal scalp. There were also resident alphabeta T cells of normal skin sequenced in scalp samples. Clonality in the scalp and expanded CD8+ clones ranked among the top 100 were significantly decreased by tofacitinib.

Treatment in this sample: oral pan-JAK inhibitor, 5-10 mg twice daily. CDR3 length: 13 amino acids. Germline V gene lookup returns CDR1 SNHLY and CDR2 FYNNEI. Trimming took 7 bases from V and 10 from J; bases not matched to a gene: 8. The sequence was obtained from a human donor with alopecia areata. Specimen: CD8+ T cells sorted from blood, collected at week 4, from a patient treated with tofacitinib. The chain links TRBV2 to TRBJ2-1; 9 bases map to TRBD1. CDR3 sequence reads: CASNVQGAKEQFF. CDR3 sequence (DNA): TGTGCCAGCAATGTACAGGGGGCAAAAGAGCAGTTCTTC.